These 11 T cell receptor beta chains were sequenced from one sample in a study of cytomegalovirus exposure and HLA in healthy donors. PCR used 60 Vbeta primers and 13 Jbeta primers. Produced via immunoSEQ multiplex PCR; TCRdb's table is partial and in-frame only. The table records about 160,000 clones, 80% of them present only once. Sequenced: PBMCs. These receptors were taken from a man aged 25-45 years in good health and CMV-seronegative.

This clone came up a few times. The chain recombines TRBV30 with TRBJ1-2; a possible D gene is TRBD1 (6 bases). V gave up 4 bases and J gave up 6 bases, with 18 bases separating them. This CDR3 spans 14 amino acids. The germline gives CDR1 GTSNPN, CDR2 SVGIG (reference sequence). The chain's CDR3 is CAWNLGGAPNGYTF. In DNA form, the CDR3 reads TGTGCCTGGAACCTCGGGGGGGCCCCGAATGGCTACACCTTC.

The chain combines TRBV7-2 with TRBJ2-5, with D possibly TRBD2 on 6 matching bases. Germline-derived CDR1 and CDR2 are SGHTA and FQGNSA. V was shortened by 4 bases and J by 4 bases, with 13 bases between the two germline ends. The CDR3 extends over 14 amino acids. CDR3 DNA sequence: TGTGCCAGCAGCTCCCCGGGGGTAGGAGAGACCCAGTACTTC. Protein product: CASSSPGVGETQYF.

This clone was seen a handful of times. The rearrangement joins TRBV7-9 to TRBJ1-1; unclear D gene. Germline CDR1 is SEHNR and CDR2 is FQNEAQ (reference sequence). The CDR3 runs 14 residues. V lost 1 base to trimming and J lost 5 bases, with 11 bases between them. The chain's CDR3 is CASSLGRGGTEAFF. The CDR3 DNA reads as TGTGCCAGCAGCTTAGGTCGGGGAGGTACTGAAGCTTTCTTT. Filled out from reference TRBV7-9 and TRBJ1-1, the complete variable domain reads DTGVSQNPRHKITKRGQNVTFRCDPISEHNRLYWYRQTLGQGPEFLTYFQNEAQLEKSRLLSDRFSAERPKGSFSTLEIQRTEQGDSAMYLCASSLGRGGTEAFFGQGTRLTVV.

This sequence joins TRBV7-2 and TRBJ1-4, with 11 nucleotides matching TRBD1. The CDR3 runs 16 residues. With V trimmed by 1 base and J by 7 bases, 5 bases remained unmatched. CDR1 is SGHTA, CDR2 FQGNSA, per germline. As DNA, the CDR3 is TGTGCCAGCAGCTTAGGGGACAGGGGGGGAGGTGAAAAACTGTTTTTT. Encoded protein: CASSLGDRGGGEKLFF.

This clone was picked up a small number of times. The V gene is TRBV6-6, the J gene TRBJ2-3; 8 nucleotides line up with TRBD1. The CDR3 is 15 residues long. CDR1 MNHNY and CDR2 SVGAGI come from the germline V gene (reference sequence). The V gene end was trimmed by 2 bases and the J gene end by 2 bases; junction bases not matched to a gene: 3. The CDR3 reads CASSYQQGATDTQYF. CDR3 coding DNA: TGTGCCAGCAGTTACCAGCAGGGGGCCACAGATACGCAGTATTTT.

This clone showed up just a few times. The V gene is TRBV9, the J gene TRBJ2-7; 7 bases fit TRBD2. Looked up from germline, CDR1 is SGDLS and CDR2 is YYNGEE. The CDR3 contains 14 residues. V lost 5 bases and J lost 2; bases outside the gene matches: 7. For the CDR3, the DNA is TGTGCCAGCAGTCGTCTAGCGGAAGCCTACGAGCAGTACTTC. It yields the protein CASSRLAEAYEQYF.

V and J are TRBV4-3 and TRBJ2-1, with 12 bases lining up with TRBD2. V lost 1 base, J lost 8 bases, and 6 bases stayed unmatched. The germline gives CDR1 LGHNA, CDR2 YSLEER. The CDR3 covers 16 residues. The CDR3 spells CASSQGPSGGAYEQFF. The CDR3 DNA reads as TGCGCCAGCAGCCAAGGTCCTAGCGGGGGGGCGTATGAGCAGTTCTTC.

V and J are TRBV7-2 and TRBJ1-5; D not resolved. The CDR3 is 13 amino acids. Germline-derived CDR1 and CDR2 are SGHTA and FQGNSA. Trimming cost V 1 base and J 5 bases, with 6 bases left between them. This CDR3 is CASSLVPDQPQHF. CDR3 DNA sequence: TGTGCCAGCAGCTTAGTGCCGGATCAGCCCCAGCATTTT. The whole variable domain, filled in from reference TRBV7-2 and TRBJ1-5, reads GAGVSQSPSNKVTEKGKDVELRCDPISGHTALYWYRQSLGQGLEFLIYFQGNSAPDKSGLPSDRFSAERTGGSVSTLTIQRTQQEDSAVYLCASSLVPDQPQHFGDGTRLSIL.

V and J are TRBV6-5 and TRBJ2-1, with 9 bases aligning to TRBD2. The CDR3 runs 14 residues. V shed 4 bases, J shed 5 bases, and the junction held 3 bases outside the gene matches. CDR1 and CDR2 from the germline V gene are MNHEY and SVGAGI. This CDR3 is CASSFSGGDNEQFF. The CDR3 DNA is TGTGCCAGCAGTTTTAGCGGGGGAGACAATGAGCAGTTCTTC.

The rearrangement links TRBV6-5 to TRBJ2-7; D gene unclear. This CDR3 comprises 11 residues. Germline V lookup: CDR1 MNHEY, CDR2 SVGAGI. V lost 5 bases to trimming and J lost 7 bases, with 9 bases between them. The CDR3 protein is CASSQESEQYF. As DNA, the CDR3 is TGTGCCAGCAGTCAAGAGTCAGAGCAGTACTTC.

This chain connects TRBV5-1 to TRBJ2-7; possibly TRBD1 for D (6 bases). The CDR3 spans 16 residues. Looked up from germline, CDR1 is SGHRS and CDR2 is YFSETQ. V lost 0 bases and J lost 1, with 14 bases in between. Here the CDR3 DNA reads TGCGCCAGCAGCTTGGCCGCAGGGGCTAGGTCCTACGAGCAGTACTTC. This gives the protein CASSLAAGARSYEQYF.